This T cell receptor beta chain was retrieved from a study of blood T cells in healthy people across ages. Primers used in a second PCR of roughly 6 to 11 cycles were a sample-barcoded 5' primer and a J-beta primer mix. One entry per CDR3 protein results from TCRdb running MiXCR on the 5' RACE reads. The profile shows fewer than 1.5 million distinct CDR3 sequences, roughly 40% of them singletons. Per germline, CDR1 SEHNR and CDR2 FQNEAQ (reference sequence). Losses at the gene ends were 5 bases for V and 8 bases for J; bases not matched to a gene: 3. The length of the CDR3 is 14 residues. The sequenced sample was blood. This sequence originates from a woman under 30 in good health. V and J are TRBV7-9 and TRBJ1-4; 12 bases align to TRBD1. CDR3 nucleotides: TGTGCCAGCAGCGGGGACAGGGGGCGAGAAAAACTGTTTTTT. This gives the protein CASSGDRGREKLFF.